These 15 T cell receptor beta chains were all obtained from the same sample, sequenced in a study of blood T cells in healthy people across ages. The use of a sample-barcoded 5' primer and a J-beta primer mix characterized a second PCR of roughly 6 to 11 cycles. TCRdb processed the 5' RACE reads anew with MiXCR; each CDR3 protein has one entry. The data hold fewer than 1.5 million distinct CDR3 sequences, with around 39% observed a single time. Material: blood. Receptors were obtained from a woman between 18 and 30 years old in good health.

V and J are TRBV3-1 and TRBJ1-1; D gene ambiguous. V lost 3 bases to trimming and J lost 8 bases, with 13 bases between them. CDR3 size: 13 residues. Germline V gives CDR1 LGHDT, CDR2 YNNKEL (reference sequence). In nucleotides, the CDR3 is TGTGCCAGCAGCCACCTATTCGAGGGAGAAGCTTTCTTT. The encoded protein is CASSHLFEGEAFF. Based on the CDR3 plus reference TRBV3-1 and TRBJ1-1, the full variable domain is DTAVSQTPKYLVTQMGNDKSIKCEQNLGHDTMYWYKQDSKKFLKIMFSYNNKELIINETVPNRFSPKSPDKAHLNLHINSLELGDSAVYFCASSHLFEGEAFFGQGTRLTVV.

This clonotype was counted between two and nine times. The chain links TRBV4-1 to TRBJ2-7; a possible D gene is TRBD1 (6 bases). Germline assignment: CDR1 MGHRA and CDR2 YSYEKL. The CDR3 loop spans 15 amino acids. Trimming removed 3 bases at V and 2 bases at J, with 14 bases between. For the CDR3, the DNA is TGCGCCAGCAGCCAGAGGGACACCGACCCCTACGAGCAGTACTTC. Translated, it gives CASSQRDTDPYEQYF.

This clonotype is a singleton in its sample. The CDR3 loop is CASSRRALSHGYTF. DNA for the CDR3: TGTGCCAGCAGTAGGAGGGCCCTAAGCCATGGCTACACCTTC. J is TRBJ1-2 and V is TRBV6-2 or TRBV6-3; no clear D. The CDR3 is 14 amino acids. The V end lost 5 bases, the J end lost 6 bases, and 16 bases lay between the germline ends. Germline CDR1 is MNHEY and CDR2 is SVGEGT.

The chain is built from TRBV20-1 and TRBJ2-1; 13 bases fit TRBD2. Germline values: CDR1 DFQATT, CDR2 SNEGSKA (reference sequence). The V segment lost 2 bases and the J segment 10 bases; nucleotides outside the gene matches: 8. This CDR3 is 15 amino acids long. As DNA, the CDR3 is TGCAGTGCTAGACCACTAGCGGGAGGGGCCTACGAGCAGTTCTTC. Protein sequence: CSARPLAGGAYEQFF.

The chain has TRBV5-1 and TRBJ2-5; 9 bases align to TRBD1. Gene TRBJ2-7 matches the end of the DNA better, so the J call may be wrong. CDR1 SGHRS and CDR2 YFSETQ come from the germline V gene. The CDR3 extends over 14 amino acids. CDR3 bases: TGCGCCAGCAGCGTGTGGGACAGGGACTACGAGCAGTACTTC. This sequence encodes CASSVWDRDYEQYF.

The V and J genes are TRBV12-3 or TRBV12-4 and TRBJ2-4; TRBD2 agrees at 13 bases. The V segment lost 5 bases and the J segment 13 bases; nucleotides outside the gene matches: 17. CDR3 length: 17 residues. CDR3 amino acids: CASSGGTSGIPRGEQYF. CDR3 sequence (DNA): TGTGCCAGCAGTGGAGGGACTAGCGGGATCCCCAGGGGTGAGCAGTACTTC.

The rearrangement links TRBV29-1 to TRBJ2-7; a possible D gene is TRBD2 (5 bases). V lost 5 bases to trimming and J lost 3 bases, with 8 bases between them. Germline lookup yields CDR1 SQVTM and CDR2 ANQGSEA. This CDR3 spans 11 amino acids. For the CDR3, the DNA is TGCAGCGTTCAGAGGGACTACGAGCAGTACTTC. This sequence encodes CSVQRDYEQYF.

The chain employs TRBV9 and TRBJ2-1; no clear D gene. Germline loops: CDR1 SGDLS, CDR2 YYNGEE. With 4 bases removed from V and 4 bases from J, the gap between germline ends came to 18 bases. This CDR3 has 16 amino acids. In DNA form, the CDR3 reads TGTGCCAGCAGCAGAGGCGGCTCCCCGATATACAATGAGCAGTTCTTC. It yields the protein CASSRGGSPIYNEQFF.

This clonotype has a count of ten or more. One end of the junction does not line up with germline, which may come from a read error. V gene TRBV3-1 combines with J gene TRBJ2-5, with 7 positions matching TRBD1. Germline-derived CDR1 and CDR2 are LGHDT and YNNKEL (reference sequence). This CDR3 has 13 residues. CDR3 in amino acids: CASSQGGGETQYF. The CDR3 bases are TGTGCCAGCAGTCAAGGGGGCGGGGAGACCCAGTACTTC.

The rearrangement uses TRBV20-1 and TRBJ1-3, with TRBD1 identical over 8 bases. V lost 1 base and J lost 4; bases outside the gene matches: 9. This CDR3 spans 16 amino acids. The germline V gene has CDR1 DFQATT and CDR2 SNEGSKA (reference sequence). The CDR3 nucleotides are TGCAGTGCTAGAGGTCCGGGACAGGTGTGGGGAAACACCATATATTTT. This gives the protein CSARGPGQVWGNTIYF.

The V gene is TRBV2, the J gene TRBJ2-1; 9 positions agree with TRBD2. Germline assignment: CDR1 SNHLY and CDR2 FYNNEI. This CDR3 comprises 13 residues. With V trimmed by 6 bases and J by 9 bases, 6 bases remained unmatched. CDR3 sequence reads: CASSTGTSSEQFF. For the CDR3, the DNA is TGTGCCAGCAGCACCGGGACTAGCAGTGAGCAGTTCTTC.

The CDR3 DNA sequence: TGCAGTGCTAGAGCGGGTGGTCCCGTTTCTACGCAGTATTTT. Protein sequence: CSARAGGPVSTQYF. The chain is built from TRBV20-1 and TRBJ2-3; D ambiguous. Germline CDR1 and CDR2: DFQATT and SNEGSKA (reference sequence). The V and J ends lost 1 base and 8 bases respectively, with 16 bases between them. The CDR3 contains 14 residues.

The CDR3: CSARAGTSSYEQYF. CDR3 sequence (DNA): TGCAGTGCTAGAGCGGGGACGAGCTCCTACGAGCAGTACTTC. The gene calls are TRBV20-1 and TRBJ2-7; either TRBD1 or TRBD2 may fit D (5 bases each). The CDR3 length is 14 residues. The V and J ends lost 1 base and 0 bases respectively, with 10 bases between them. Germline assignment: CDR1 DFQATT and CDR2 SNEGSKA (reference sequence).

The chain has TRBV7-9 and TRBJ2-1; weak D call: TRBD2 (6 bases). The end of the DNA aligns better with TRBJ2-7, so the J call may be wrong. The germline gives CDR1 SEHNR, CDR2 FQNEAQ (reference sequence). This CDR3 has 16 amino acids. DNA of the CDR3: TGTGCCAGCAGCCTCCCGGGTAGCGGCTCCTACAATGAGCAGTACTTC. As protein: CASSLPGSGSYNEQYF.

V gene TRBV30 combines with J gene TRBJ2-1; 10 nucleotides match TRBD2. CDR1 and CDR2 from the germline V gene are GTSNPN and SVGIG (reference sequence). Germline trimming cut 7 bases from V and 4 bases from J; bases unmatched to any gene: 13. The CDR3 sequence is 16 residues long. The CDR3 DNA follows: TGTGCCTCGCCCAAAAAAGGGACTAGCGTATACAATGAGCAGTTCTTC. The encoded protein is CASPKKGTSVYNEQFF.